This is a list of T cell receptor beta chains from one sample in a study of blood T cell repertoires in COVID-19. Sequencing used immunoSEQ multiplex PCR; TCRdb keeps in-frame clones, though not all of them. The sample carries about 60,000 clones, 88% recorded once. Sequenced input: peripheral blood. The receptor source for this set is a man aged 55-75 years with acute or convalescent COVID-19. The CDR3 runs from the conserved cysteine through the conserved F or W. Each record gives: V gene, J gene, clone size, D gene, CDR3 DNA, CDR3 protein. A D gene is named only where the DNA matches it firmly. Rows give clone size only sometimes, using once, few, many, or a class for an expanded clone.

v_gene: TRBV6-5
j_gene: TRBJ1-4
abundance: .
d_gene: .
CDR3nt: TGTGCCAGCAGCGGATGGGCCGGAAAAAGCGAAAAACTGTTTTTT
CDR3aa: CASSGWAGKSEKLFF

v_gene: TRBV5-1
j_gene: TRBJ1-1
abundance: .
d_gene: .
CDR3nt: TGCGCCAGCAGCTTGTCCCAGGTGGTCGCGAACACTGAAGCTTTCTTT
CDR3aa: CASSLSQVVANTEAFF

v_gene: TRBV11-2
j_gene: TRBJ2-5
abundance: .
d_gene: .
CDR3nt: TGTGCCAGCAGACCTGCGAAGAATCAAGAGACCCAGTACTTC
CDR3aa: CASRPAKNQETQYF

v_gene: TRBV7-2
j_gene: TRBJ2-7
abundance: .
d_gene: .
CDR3nt: TGTGCCAGCAGCTTAGGGTGGGGGGTCGAGCAGTACTTC
CDR3aa: CASSLGWGVEQYF

v_gene: TRBV5-4
j_gene: TRBJ1-2
abundance: .
d_gene: .
CDR3nt: TGTGCCAGCAGCTTCCCTCTCCCGGGGGATGACTATGGCTACACCTTC
CDR3aa: CASSFPLPGDDYGYTF

v_gene: TRBV5-1
j_gene: TRBJ2-7
abundance: .
d_gene: .
CDR3nt: TGCGCCAGCAGCTGGTCTACGGGGGAGCAGTACTTC
CDR3aa: CASSWSTGEQYF

v_gene: TRBV12-3/TRBV12-4
j_gene: TRBJ1-3
abundance: .
d_gene: .
CDR3nt: TGTGCCAGCAGTTTAAGAGGTCGAGACACCATATATTTT
CDR3aa: CASSLRGRDTIYF

v_gene: TRBV18
j_gene: TRBJ1-1
abundance: .
d_gene: .
CDR3nt: TGTGCCAGCTCACCGACCGGAGTGTGGGCTGAAGCTTTCTTT
CDR3aa: CASSPTGVWAEAFF

v_gene: TRBV10-3
j_gene: TRBJ2-5
abundance: .
d_gene: TRBD2
CDR3nt: TGTGCCATCAGCGAGGGAGGGCCTTGGGAGACCCAGTACTTC
CDR3aa: CAISEGGPWETQYF

v_gene: TRBV5-4
j_gene: TRBJ2-1
abundance: .
d_gene: TRBD2
CDR3nt: TGTGCCAGCAGCTTGACGGGAGGTTACAATGAGCAGTTCTTC
CDR3aa: CASSLTGGYNEQFF

v_gene: TRBV5-4
j_gene: TRBJ2-1
abundance: .
d_gene: TRBD2
CDR3nt: TGTGCCAGCAGCCAGGGACTAGCGGAGACCTACAATGAGCAGTTCTTC
CDR3aa: CASSQGLAETYNEQFF

v_gene: TRBV3-1/TRBV3-2
j_gene: TRBJ2-1
abundance: .
d_gene: .
CDR3nt: TGTGCCAGCAGCCAAGCCCAAGCTCTCGGGGAGCAGTTCTTC
CDR3aa: CASSQAQALGEQFF

v_gene: TRBV5-1
j_gene: TRBJ2-2
abundance: .
d_gene: TRBD1
CDR3nt: TGCGCCAGCAGCCTAGGGGCGACAGGGGTCCGACCCAAGAACACCGGGGAGCTGTTTTTT
CDR3aa: CASSLGATGVRPKNTGELFF

v_gene: TRBV18
j_gene: TRBJ2-1
abundance: .
d_gene: .
CDR3nt: TGTGCCAGCTCACCACCTCGAACCCCGGGTGGTTGGCAGTTCTTC
CDR3aa: CASSPPRTPGGWQFF

v_gene: TRBV6-5
j_gene: TRBJ2-3
abundance: .
d_gene: TRBD2
CDR3nt: TGTGCCAGCAGTTACTTGAAGCGGGAATCTCTGGATACGCAGTATTTT
CDR3aa: CASSYLKRESLDTQYF

v_gene: TRBV5-6
j_gene: TRBJ2-1
abundance: .
d_gene: TRBD2
CDR3nt: TGTGCCACCGTAGCGGGATACAATGAGCAGTTCTTC
CDR3aa: CATVAGYNEQFF

v_gene: TRBV6-6
j_gene: TRBJ1-5
abundance: .
d_gene: .
CDR3nt: TGTGCCAGCAGTCCTGCGTACGGGGGGTCCAATCAGCCCCAGCATTTT
CDR3aa: CASSPAYGGSNQPQHF

v_gene: TRBV5-6
j_gene: TRBJ1-1
abundance: .
d_gene: .
CDR3nt: TGTGCCAGCAGCTTGGATGGGGGCATGAACACTGAAGCTTTCTTT
CDR3aa: CASSLDGGMNTEAFF

v_gene: TRBV4-1
j_gene: TRBJ1-3
abundance: once
d_gene: .
CDR3nt: TGCGCCAGCAGCCCCGCGGGGGTCTCTGGAAACACCATATATTTT
CDR3aa: CASSPAGVSGNTIYF

v_gene: TRBV20-1
j_gene: TRBJ1-1
abundance: .
d_gene: .
CDR3nt: TGCAGCGCCGCGGGACCTCAGGTAGCTTTCTTT
CDR3aa: CSAAGPQVAFF

v_gene: TRBV6-5
j_gene: TRBJ2-7
abundance: .
d_gene: .
CDR3nt: TGTGCCAGCAGTTCCTCGCAAAGGGACAAGCAGTACTTC
CDR3aa: CASSSSQRDKQYF

v_gene: TRBV28
j_gene: TRBJ1-1
abundance: once
d_gene: .
CDR3nt: TGTGCGGGGAGACAGGCCTCGGGAAAAGCTTTCTTT
CDR3aa: CAGRQASGKAFF

v_gene: TRBV5-1
j_gene: TRBJ2-1
abundance: .
d_gene: TRBD2
CDR3nt: TGCGCCAGCAGCCCGAGGACTAGCGGCTATAACAATGAGCAGTTCTTC
CDR3aa: CASSPRTSGYNNEQFF

v_gene: TRBV6-5
j_gene: TRBJ1-5
abundance: few
d_gene: .
CDR3nt: TGTGCCAGCAGTCCGACAGGCCCTAGCAATCAGCCCCAGCATTTT
CDR3aa: CASSPTGPSNQPQHF

v_gene: TRBV3-1/TRBV3-2
j_gene: TRBJ1-1
abundance: .
d_gene: TRBD1
CDR3nt: TGTGCCAGCAGCCGGTGGGACAGCGATGAAGCTTTCTTT
CDR3aa: CASSRWDSDEAFF

v_gene: TRBV7-7
j_gene: TRBJ2-3
abundance: once
d_gene: TRBD2
CDR3nt: TGTGCCAGCAGCCGGGGACTAGCGGGGGGGAGAGATACGCAGTATTTT
CDR3aa: CASSRGLAGGRDTQYF

v_gene: TRBV13
j_gene: TRBJ2-1
abundance: .
d_gene: .
CDR3nt: TGTGCCAGCAGCTTAGGCGGGATGGAGTCGGGTGAGCAGTTCTTC
CDR3aa: CASSLGGMESGEQFF

v_gene: TRBV2
j_gene: TRBJ1-2
abundance: .
d_gene: .
CDR3nt: TGTGCCTGCCGGCGTAGTGGGCTGGTCTATGGCTACACCTTC
CDR3aa: CACRRSGLVYGYTF

v_gene: TRBV5-1
j_gene: TRBJ2-2
abundance: few
d_gene: TRBD2
CDR3nt: TGCGCCAGCAGCGGACCGGGACTAGCGGGAGCCGGGGAGCTGTTTTTT
CDR3aa: CASSGPGLAGAGELFF

v_gene: TRBV29-1
j_gene: TRBJ2-7
abundance: .
d_gene: TRBD2
CDR3nt: TGCAGCGTCGGACTAGCGGGAGTTAGATCCTACGAGCAGTACTTC
CDR3aa: CSVGLAGVRSYEQYF

v_gene: TRBV2
j_gene: TRBJ1-6
abundance: once
d_gene: .
CDR3nt: TGTGCCAGCAGTGAAGCAGGCCAGGGGTTTAATTCACCCCTCCACTTT
CDR3aa: CASSEAGQGFNSPLHF

v_gene: TRBV5-1
j_gene: TRBJ2-5
abundance: .
d_gene: TRBD1
CDR3nt: TGCGCCAGCAAGATGTGGACAGGGGGAAACCAAGAGACCCAGTACTTC
CDR3aa: CASKMWTGGNQETQYF

v_gene: TRBV27
j_gene: TRBJ2-1
abundance: .
d_gene: TRBD2
CDR3nt: TGTGCCAGCAGTTGGGCGGGAGGGTTAGCCCGCAATGAGCAGTTCTTC
CDR3aa: CASSWAGGLARNEQFF

v_gene: TRBV5-1
j_gene: TRBJ2-2
abundance: few
d_gene: .
CDR3nt: TGCGCCAGCAGCACAGGACAATCGAACACCGGGGAGCTGTTTTTT
CDR3aa: CASSTGQSNTGELFF

v_gene: TRBV5-1
j_gene: TRBJ1-3
abundance: .
d_gene: TRBD1
CDR3nt: TGCGCCAGCAGCTTGGAGGGGACAGTCGCTGGAAACACCATATATTTT
CDR3aa: CASSLEGTVAGNTIYF

v_gene: TRBV19
j_gene: TRBJ1-1
abundance: .
d_gene: .
CDR3nt: TGTGCCAGTAGTATACTCGGGAACACTGAAGCTTTCTTT
CDR3aa: CASSILGNTEAFF

v_gene: TRBV30
j_gene: TRBJ1-6
abundance: .
d_gene: .
CDR3nt: TGTGCCCGAGGGACGGGGGGTAATTCACCCCTCCACTTT
CDR3aa: CARGTGGNSPLHF

v_gene: TRBV19
j_gene: TRBJ1-2
abundance: .
d_gene: .
CDR3nt: TGTGCCAGTAGTATTTCTGACAGCTATGGCTACACCTTC
CDR3aa: CASSISDSYGYTF

v_gene: TRBV10-2
j_gene: TRBJ2-7
abundance: once
d_gene: .
CDR3nt: TGCGCCAGCAGTGAGTCAGCGGCAGGGGTTGAAGAGCAGTACTTC
CDR3aa: CASSESAAGVEEQYF